This note documents a single T cell receptor beta chain sequence. Antigen: not known. Treatment specified: roughly 19 received Ad26.COV2.S at low or high dose, single or two shots; about 5 received placebo; per-sample allocation not given. Sampling happened 63 days after the first vaccine or placebo injection. Aged 18-55 years, donor was enrolled in Boston in 2020. The entry originates in a study of Ad26.COV2.S vaccination and SARS-CoV-2 variants. Study information: COV1001, an Ad26.COV2.S trial, supplied this vaccine-arm donor.

Notes on the study in general: Placebo recipients trailed vaccine recipients in spike-specific TCR breadth. Breadth and depth estimates from TCRs may understate total T cell responses.

Clones were sequenced by immunoSEQ multiplex PCR, and TCRdb holds only the in-frame ones, with some missing. The sample shows hundreds of thousands of clones, around 92% of them seen only once. The starting material was peripheral blood, obtained in a trial of Ad26.COV2.S vaccine versus placebo. The sequence derives from a person aged 18 to 65 who received the Ad26.COV2.S COVID-19 vaccine or a placebo.

CDR3 protein: CASSFAGGPGELFF. The DNA of the CDR3 is TGTGCCAGCAGCTTCGCGGGGGGGCCGGGGGAGCTGTTTTTT. V usage is TRBV7-2 and J usage is TRBJ2-2; TRBD2 aligns across 9 bases. The germline gives CDR1 SGHTA, CDR2 FQGNSA. CDR3 length: 14 residues. V lost 3 bases and J lost 8; bases outside the gene matches: 4.